The 21 T cell receptor beta chains presented below share a single source sample, sequenced in a study of blood T cells in healthy people across ages. Primed by a sample-barcoded 5' primer and a J-beta primer mix, a second PCR proceeded for about 7 to 11 cycles. Via MiXCR, TCRdb re-called the 5' RACE reads, giving one row per CDR3 protein. Of approximately 1.5 million distinct CDR3 sequences listed, approximately 43% are singletons. Sequenced sample: blood. All receptors derive from a woman aged 18-29 years in good health.

The V call is TRBV7-3, the J call TRBJ2-1; D gene uncertain. The CDR3 spans 13 residues. The ends were cut back, 0 bases at V and 6 bases at J, with 6 bases in the middle. CDR1 and CDR2 (germline): SGHTA, FQGTGA. The CDR3 protein is CASSLTVTNEQFF. The DNA of the CDR3 is TGTGCCAGCAGCTTAACTGTCACCAATGAGCAGTTCTTC.

The V and J genes are TRBV29-1 and TRBJ2-1; D may be TRBD2 (5 bases). The V gene lost 6 bases and the J gene lost 2 bases, with 11 bases spanning the gap. CDR1 is SQVTM and CDR2 is ANQGSEA in the germline V gene. The CDR3 extends over 13 amino acids. CDR3 in DNA: TGCAGCGTGGAGGAGGAACCCTACAATGAGCAGTTCTTC. Encoded protein: CSVEEEPYNEQFF.

About this clonotype itself: One junction end does not reproduce the germline sequence, and a read error may be involved. The V call is TRBV7-2, the J call TRBJ2-1, with unresolved D. The CDR3 length is 17 residues. Per the germline V gene, CDR1 is SGHTA and CDR2 is FQGNSA. CDR3 in amino acids: CVSSLRLQRRSYNEQFF. The CDR3 nucleotides read TGTGTCAGCAGCTTAAGGTTACAGAGACGCTCCTACAATGAGCAGTTCTTC.

The rearrangement uses TRBV27 and TRBJ2-7, with 10 bases fitting TRBD1. CDR1 and CDR2 (germline): MNHEY, SMNVEV (reference sequence). V lost 5 bases and J lost 3; bases outside the gene matches: 16. The CDR3 loop spans 18 amino acids. In DNA form, the CDR3 reads TGTGCCAGCAGTCTGACAGGGGGCTACCCGGGAGCGAACTACGAGCAGTACTTC. Translated: CASSLTGGYPGANYEQYF.

The V gene is TRBV2, the J gene TRBJ2-5; no clear D gene. The V gene lost 5 bases and the J gene lost 4 bases, with 11 bases spanning the gap. In germline, CDR1 is SNHLY, CDR2 FYNNEI. This CDR3 comprises 13 residues. The CDR3 sequence is CASSRNSGETQYF. DNA for the CDR3: TGTGCCAGCAGTAGAAACAGTGGAGAGACCCAGTACTTC.

The chain is built from TRBV29-1 and TRBJ2-1; 8 bases are shared with TRBD2. V gave up 6 bases and J gave up 6 bases; unmatched junction bases: 10. Germline V gives CDR1 SQVTM, CDR2 ANQGSEA. This CDR3 region has 14 residues. CDR3 in amino acids: CSVDKRERRNEQFF. In DNA, the CDR3 is TGCAGCGTAGATAAGCGGGAGAGACGCAATGAGCAGTTCTTC.

This clonotype came up a few times. The chain carries TRBV6-6 and TRBJ2-2; D is uncertain. This CDR3 has 12 residues. Germline CDR1 MNHNY, CDR2 SVGAGI (reference sequence). Trimming removed 2 bases at V and 5 bases at J, with 3 bases between. CDR3 sequence reads: CASSYPTGELFF. Here the CDR3 DNA reads TGTGCCAGCAGTTACCCAACCGGGGAGCTGTTTTTT.

This rearrangement joins TRBV20-1 to TRBJ1-2; tentatively, D is TRBD1 (5 bases). Trimming removed 2 bases at V and 2 bases at J, with 9 bases between. Germline CDR1 and CDR2: DFQATT and SNEGSKA (reference sequence). CDR3 length: 13 amino acids. CDR3 protein: CSARPRDNYGYTF. The DNA for the CDR3 is TGCAGTGCTAGACCCAGGGACAACTATGGCTACACCTTC.

This clonotype appeared many times. The chain combines TRBV6-1 with TRBJ2-7; D uncertain. Trimming removed 4 bases from V and 0 bases from J, with 7 bases in between. CDR3 length: 13 residues. Looked up from germline, CDR1 is MNHNS and CDR2 is SASEGT. The CDR3 DNA follows: TGTGCCAGCAGTGCACCCAGCTCCTACGAGCAGTACTTC. Translation: CASSAPSSYEQYF.

This clonotype was counted a few times. The V gene is TRBV5-4, the J gene TRBJ2-1; D unclear. V was shortened by 2 bases and J by 3 bases, with 3 bases between the two germline ends. The CDR3 is 12 residues long. Germline values: CDR1 SGHNT, CDR2 YYREEE (reference sequence). The CDR3 here is CASSFHYNEQFF. CDR3 nucleotide sequence: TGTGCCAGCAGCTTTCACTACAATGAGCAGTTCTTC.

This clonotype turned up a few times. J is TRBJ1-5 and V is TRBV7-2; D is uncertain. Germline-derived CDR1 and CDR2 are SGHTA and FQGNSA. The CDR3 is 13 amino acids. The germline V and J ends were trimmed by 3 bases and 9 bases, with 12 bases remaining between them. The CDR3 nucleotides are TGTGCCAGCAGCTTGAAAACTACGGGGCCCCAGCATTTT. This translates into CASSLKTTGPQHF.

This clonotype has just a few counts. The chain combines TRBV6-6 with TRBJ2-1, with unresolved D. The CDR3 runs to 14 residues. The germline CDR1 and CDR2 sequences are MNHNY and SVGAGI (reference sequence). The V end lost 5 bases, the J end lost 5 bases, and 13 bases lay between the germline ends. CDR3 protein: CASSLTASNNEQFF. CDR3 coding DNA: TGTGCCAGCAGTCTTACAGCCAGTAACAATGAGCAGTTCTTC.

The V gene is TRBV6-5, the J gene TRBJ1-1, with 8 nucleotides matching TRBD1. The ends lost 5 bases at V and 0 bases at J; junction bases unmatched: 5. CDR1 is MNHEY, CDR2 SVGAGI, per germline. The CDR3 runs to 15 residues. The DNA of the CDR3 is TGTGCCAGCAGTCGGACAGGGAGGGTGAACACTGAAGCTTTCTTT. Residues: CASSRTGRVNTEAFF.

This clonotype was found many times. This rearrangement joins TRBV4-1 to TRBJ2-1; the match to TRBD2 covers 12 bases. There are 18 residues in the CDR3. CDR1 is MGHRA, CDR2 YSYEKL, per germline. V trimming: 4 bases; J trimming: 0 bases; junction bases outside the gene matches: 7. CDR3: CASSRTSGGQSSYNEQFF. The DNA for the CDR3 is TGCGCCAGCAGCCGAACTAGCGGGGGGCAAAGCTCCTACAATGAGCAGTTCTTC.

This chain links TRBV7-6 with TRBJ1-6; D is perhaps TRBD1 (6 bases). The CDR3 sequence is 15 residues long. V gave up 3 bases and J gave up 7 bases, with 13 bases separating them. Germline V gene sequence: CDR1 SGHVS, CDR2 FNYEAQ. CDR3 amino acids: CASSLETGPNSPLHF. The CDR3 nucleotides read TGTGCCAGCAGCTTGGAAACAGGGCCAAATTCACCCCTCCACTTT.

The rearrangement links TRBV12-3 or TRBV12-4 to TRBJ2-1; the match to TRBD1 covers 7 bases. The CDR3 is made up of 14 amino acids. The J segment lost 9 bases and the V segment lost 2 bases, leaving 7 bases of the junction unmatched. In DNA, the CDR3 is TGTGCCAGCAGTTTAAGGGGCCCAGGGGGTGAGCAGTTCTTC. Its protein is CASSLRGPGGEQFF.

The V call is TRBV29-1, the J call TRBJ2-4, with 7 bases lining up with TRBD1. The last part of the DNA fits TRBJ2-7 better; the J call may be wrong. The length of the CDR3 is 15 residues. Germline lookup yields CDR1 SQVTM and CDR2 ANQGSEA. For the CDR3, the DNA is TGCAGCGTTGAATTTGCGCGGACAGGTCACTACGAGCAGTACTTC. It yields the protein CSVEFARTGHYEQYF.

With regard to this clonotype: Compared with germline, one end of the junction differs, possibly owing to a read error. The chain joins TRBV7-2 to TRBJ2-3; D is perhaps TRBD1 or TRBD2 (5 bases each). Looked up from germline, CDR1 is SGHTA and CDR2 is FQGNSA. The CDR3 consists of 15 residues. CDR3 residues: CANSKSGPGADTQYF. The DNA for the CDR3 is TGTGCCAACAGCAAGTCGGGACCTGGAGCAGATACGCAGTATTTT.

This clonotype was found a few times. The CDR3 sequence is CASSYYAGTYEQYF. The CDR3, as DNA: TGTGCCAGCAGTTACTACGCAGGGACCTACGAGCAGTACTTC. This chain links TRBV6-5 with TRBJ2-5; D possibly corresponds to TRBD1 (5 bases). The DNA end favors TRBJ2-7, so the J call may be wrong. There are 14 residues in the CDR3. Germline CDR1 and CDR2: MNHEY and SVGAGI.

The rearrangement joins TRBV20-1 to TRBJ1-4; the D is unclear. Germline loops: CDR1 DFQATT, CDR2 SNEGSKA (reference sequence). Trimming left V 0 bases short and J 7 bases short, with 12 bases between. The CDR3 is 14 amino acids. The CDR3 here is CSARERKEREKLFF. The CDR3 DNA reads as TGCAGTGCTAGAGAACGGAAAGAACGTGAAAAACTGTTTTTT.

The table lists this clonotype with a few counts. The genes are TRBV9 and TRBJ1-5; perhaps TRBD1 as D (5 bases). This CDR3 has 14 residues. The V gene's germline CDR1 is SGDLS and CDR2 YYNGEE. V was trimmed by 0 bases and J by 5 bases, leaving 9 bases between them. As DNA, the CDR3 is TGTGCCAGCAGCGTAGTGGAGGGACATCAGCCCCAGCATTTT. Translated, it gives CASSVVEGHQPQHF.